Given below is one T cell receptor beta chain in context. The antigen it recognizes is unknown. Base qualities are not recorded, but no much larger clone differs from it by a single base. The protocol used for the library was 5' RACE. Sequencing used an Illumina HiSeq 2500. A second 7 to 11 cycle PCR used a sample-barcoded 5' primer and a J-beta primer mix. A unique molecular identifier was introduced onto each TCR beta cDNA molecule by a template-switch 5' adaptor carrying 12 random nucleotides. Each sample yielded at least 3 million CDR3-containing paired-end reads. First-strand cDNA was synthesized from all RNA with the Mint cDNA synthesis kit, primed by a TRBC-specific oligonucleotide. Following uracil-DNA glycosylase treatment, all cDNA underwent a first 18-cycle PCR with the universal primers M1SS and BC2_uni_R. Per the original workflow: Each sample was normalized by randomly selecting 1 million high-quality reads, each carrying a distinct molecular identifier. Reads sharing molecular identifiers were discarded rather than binned into consensus sequences. MiTCR, run with a Q25 quality threshold and the strictest error-elimination algorithm, handled CDR3 identification, clonotype clustering and error correction. A nonparametric unseen species model with Euler transformation was used to estimate a lower bound on total TCR beta diversity. TCRdb reworked the public reads: Q25 trimming with fastp, MiXCR clone assembly, productive beta chains retained. CDR3 protein sequences are deduplicated, and each keeps its most common genes and DNA. V and J calls and clone size were set by TCRdb, not the authors. The sample table records 1.6 million or so distinct CDR3 sequences; about 31% of these occur just once. Of the sample, 11% falls within the top ten clones.

The record originates from a study of blood T cells in healthy people across ages (dated by TCRdb to the mid-2010s). About the full investigation: Template switching captured roughly one uniquely barcoded TCR beta cDNA molecule per two T cells in model experiments. Age-related changes in TCR beta repertoire diversity were measured in the study by deep sequencing normalized with unique cDNA molecular identifiers. Four age groups were formed from the donors: young (average about 16 years), middle-aged (approximately 41), aged (over 55) and long-lived (less than 85). To avoid experimental bias, donors of different ages were spread randomly across the sequencing lanes. The study analyzed two additional independent replicas of 1 million unique cDNA reads from the same blood draw for two donors, one aged 18 to 30 and one aged 80 or older. Broad study findings and their caveats: Total diversity estimates from one million sequenced T cells were considered lower bounds and underestimates. As age increased, observed TCR beta diversity per million T cells dropped in a roughly linear way, and a significant reduction was already evident by age 40. The CMV infection status of donors was not known, potentially confounding age-related changes in expanded clonotypes. A strong correlation was found between observed TCR beta diversity and the percentage of naive T cells measured by flow cytometry. Because profiling used bulk unsorted PBMCs, naive and antigen-experienced compartments could not be compared conclusively. Compared with the aged group, the long-lived group had more naive CD4+ T cells, fewer expanded clones and increased TCR diversity, suggesting age selection.

Systemically healthy Caucasian individuals from Russia, 35 to 50 in total and aged about 6 to 100 years, were included as donors. Each donor gave around 9.8 milliliters of peripheral blood, collected into EDTA-treated Vacutainer tubes. Ficoll-Paque density-gradient centrifugation was used to isolate PBMCs, with at least 6.5 million per sample. Trizol reagent was used to extract total RNA from PBMCs, with at least 5.5 micrograms per sample. The percentages of naive CD45RAhigh/CD27high T cells were determined by flow cytometry on a PBMC aliquot from every donor. From the germline V gene, CDR1 is MNHNS and CDR2 is SASEGT. V is cut by 6 bases and J by 0 bases, and the space between the germline ends is 10 bases. The cysteine opens and the phenylalanine closes a CDR3 of 14 amino acids. This entry keeps only the CDR3 DNA: 42 bases, framed from base 1.

The sequence is built from TRBV6-1 and TRBJ2-3; TRBD2 could be the D gene, as 5 bases match. Sequencing was done on a sample of blood. This clonotype was obtained from a woman between 25 and 40 years old in good health. The CDR3 protein: CASRNTRSTDTQYF. The nucleotide sequence reads TGTGCCAGCAGAAACACTAGGAGCACAGATACGCAGTATTTT.